A single sample is the source of the 19 T cell receptor beta chains below, sequenced in a study of CD8+ T cells in alopecia areata. The treatment denotes: oral pan-JAK inhibitor, 5-10 mg twice daily. RNA, once extracted, was reverse transcribed into cDNA for use as the sequencing template. The table came from immunoSEQ multiplex PCR; TCRdb's copy has only in-frame clones and leaves some out. This sample yields 150,000 to 200,000 clones, of which 60% are seen a single time; 1% belongs to the top ten. The sequencing used CD4+ T cells sorted from blood, collected at week 24, from a patient treated with tofacitinib. The source of these receptors is a human donor with alopecia areata.

The rearrangement links TRBV5-6 to TRBJ2-1; D ambiguous. CDR1 is SGHDT, CDR2 YYEEEE, per germline. Trimming shortened V by 4 bases and J by 6 bases, and 11 bases separated the two germline ends. The CDR3 consists of 13 residues. The CDR3 DNA follows: TGTGCCAGCAGCCAAACTAAAATCAATGAGCAGTTCTTC. The encoded protein is CASSQTKINEQFF.

This clone was detected only a few times. V is TRBV29-1 and J is TRBJ2-5; D might be TRBD1 or TRBD2, each matching 5 bases. Germline loops: CDR1 SQVTM, CDR2 ANQGSEA. V lost 6 bases and J 5 bases, leaving 10 bases between the germline ends. The CDR3 is made up of 11 amino acids. CDR3 amino acids: CSVPWGETQYF. The CDR3 nucleotides are TGCAGCGTGCCTTGGGGGGAGACCCAGTACTTC.

The chain employs TRBV29-1 and TRBJ2-1; 9 positions match TRBD1. The germline CDR1 and CDR2 sequences are SQVTM and ANQGSEA. This CDR3 has 14 residues. Trimming at V came to 6 bases and at J to 8 bases, leaving 11 bases not matched to a gene. The CDR3 spells CSVSRQTGGDEQFF. CDR3 bases: TGCAGCGTCTCCAGACAAACAGGGGGCGATGAGCAGTTCTTC.

This clone was seen a few times. This chain uses TRBV12-5 with TRBJ2-2, with TRBD1 matching 8 bases. CDR3 length equals 19 residues. The trim removed 0 bases at V and 4 bases at J, leaving 13 bases unmatched. Per germline, CDR1 LGHNT and CDR2 FRNRAP. The CDR3: CASGLVLPQGVVGTGELFF. The CDR3 coding sequence is TGTGCTAGTGGTTTGGTACTGCCACAGGGGGTAGTAGGCACCGGGGAGCTGTTTTTT.

The chain joins TRBV29-1 to TRBJ1-2, with 9 bases aligning to TRBD1. From germline, CDR1 is SQVTM and CDR2 ANQGSEA. The CDR3 covers 11 residues. Unmatched junction bases numbered 2, after V lost 6 bases and J lost 6 bases. This chain's CDR3 is CSVGQGHGYTF. The CDR3 DNA sequence: TGCAGCGTCGGACAGGGGCATGGCTACACCTTC. Supplemented by reference TRBV29-1 and TRBJ1-2, the full variable domain reads SAVISQKPSRDICQRGTSLTIQCQVDSQVTMMFWYRQQPGQSLTLIATANQGSEATYESGFVIDKFPISRPNLTFSTLTVSNMSPEDSSIYLCSVGQGHGYTFGSGTRLTVV.

This clone was seen a handful of times. V usage is TRBV7-2 and J usage is TRBJ1-6, with 8 bases fitting TRBD1. Germline CDR1 SGHTA, CDR2 FQGNSA. There are 15 residues in the CDR3. The V segment lost 4 bases and the J segment 6 bases; nucleotides outside the gene matches: 5. This chain's CDR3 is CASSSPGGSNSPLHF. The CDR3 bases are TGTGCCAGCAGCTCCCCAGGGGGCAGTAATTCACCCCTCCACTTT.

This clone was seen only a few times. The chain uses TRBV30 and TRBJ2-4; 8 bases are a match to TRBD2. J lost 0 bases, V lost 3 bases, and 13 bases had no gene match. This CDR3 has 18 amino acids. Germline lookup yields CDR1 GTSNPN and CDR2 SVGIG (reference sequence). The CDR3 region has the DNA TGTGCCTGGAGCTATAACTCCGCGGGGGGAATAGCCAAAAACATTCAGTACTTC. Residues: CAWSYNSAGGIAKNIQYF.

This clone has only a few counts. The V call is TRBV14, the J call TRBJ2-1; 9 bases align to TRBD1. The CDR3 spans 15 residues. Germline values: CDR1 SGHDN, CDR2 FVKESK. Trimming at V came to 5 bases and at J to 7 bases, leaving 9 bases not matched to a gene. CDR3 bases: TGTGCCAGCAGCATCCGGGACAGGGCAGCTAATGAGCAGTTCTTC. Amino acid sequence: CASSIRDRAANEQFF. The full variable domain, its missing parts supplied by reference TRBV14 and TRBJ2-1, is EAGVTQFPSHSVIEKGQTVTLRCDPISGHDNLYWYRRVMGKEIKFLLHFVKESKQDESGMPNNRFLAERTGGTYSTLKVQPAELEDSGVYFCASSIRDRAANEQFFGPGTRLTVL.

The chain has TRBV4-3 and TRBJ1-2, with 7 bases lining up with TRBD1. This CDR3 comprises 14 residues. Germline CDR1 LGHNA, CDR2 YSLEER. The junction had 5 bases not matched to a gene; V was cut back by 4 bases and J by 3 bases. CDR3 DNA sequence: TGCGCCAGCAGCCGGTCAGGGGGTGACTATGGCTACACCTTC. Translation gives CASSRSGGDYGYTF.

The V call is TRBV11-2, the J call TRBJ1-6, with TRBD1 as a possible D gene (6 bases). Germline-derived CDR1 and CDR2 are SGHAT and FQNNGV. CDR3 length equals 13 residues. V lost 5 bases, J lost 7 bases, and 9 bases lay in between. CDR3: CASSADSNSPLHF. The CDR3 DNA reads TGTGCCAGCAGCGCGGACAGCAATTCACCCCTCCACTTT. Together with reference TRBV11-2 and TRBJ1-6, the CDR3 gives the full variable domain: EAGVAQSPRYKIIEKRQSVAFWCNPISGHATLYWYQQILGQGPKLLIQFQNNGVVDDSQLPKDRFSAERLKGVDSTLKIQPAKLEDSAVYLCASSADSNSPLHFGNGTRLTVT.

As DNA, the CDR3 is TGCGCCAGCAGCTCGGCAGCCCTCGGGGCCAACGTCCTGACTTTC. Encoded protein: CASSSAALGANVLTF. This chain joins TRBV5-1 and TRBJ2-6; D is ambiguous. V lost 3 bases to trimming and J lost 4 bases, with 11 bases between them. Per the germline V gene, CDR1 is SGHRS and CDR2 is YFSETQ. The CDR3 is made up of 15 amino acids.

With regard to this clone: The same CDR3 arises from other DNA sequences in this sample as well. The chain is built from TRBV29-1 and TRBJ1-5; maybe TRBD1 (5 bases). CDR1 SQVTM and CDR2 ANQGSEA come from the germline V gene. This CDR3 region has 12 residues. V was trimmed by 4 bases and J by 1 base, leaving 5 bases between them. The CDR3 spells CSVGDSNQPQHF. CDR3 DNA: TGCAGCGTTGGGGACAGCAATCAGCCCCAGCATTTT.

By its share, this clone is medium-sized. The CDR3 here is CASSQGQGYSPLHF. CDR3 nucleotide sequence: TGTGCCAGCAGCCAAGGACAGGGATATTCACCCCTCCACTTT. V is TRBV14 and J is TRBJ1-6; 7 bases agree with TRBD1. CDR1 and CDR2 from the germline V gene are SGHDN and FVKESK. The V and J ends lost 1 base and 8 bases, in that order; junction bases with no gene match: 2. This CDR3 contains 14 residues.

V and J are TRBV2 and TRBJ2-3, with D unclear. Germline V gene data show CDR1 as SNHLY and CDR2 as FYNNEI. The ends were cut back, 6 bases at V and 0 bases at J, with 10 bases in the middle. The CDR3 covers 14 residues. The CDR3 nucleotides are TGTGCCAGCAGCGCCGTCGGCAGCACAGATACGCAGTATTTT. This gives the protein CASSAVGSTDTQYF.

The V and J genes are TRBV18 and TRBJ2-3, with 8 bases fitting TRBD2. Germline V gene lookup returns CDR1 KGHSH and CDR2 LQKENI. The CDR3 sequence is 15 residues long. V lost 5 bases, J lost 3 bases, and 7 bases stayed unmatched. For the CDR3, the DNA is TGTGCCAGCTCATTCCATGGCGGGGGGACAGATACGCAGTATTTT. This encodes CASSFHGGGTDTQYF.

This clone has a count of ten or more. The chain employs TRBV7-2 and TRBJ2-5, with 8 positions matching TRBD1. The germline V gene has CDR1 SGHTA and CDR2 FQGNSA. CDR3 length: 15 amino acids. J gave up 2 bases and V 4 bases, and 6 bases lay outside the gene matches. The CDR3 coding sequence is TGTGCCAGCAGCTCCGGACAGGGTTCTCAAGAGACCCAGTACTTC. This codes for CASSSGQGSQETQYF.

The rearrangement links TRBV9 to TRBJ1-2, with no clear D. The V gene's germline CDR1 is SGDLS and CDR2 YYNGEE. The CDR3 contains 14 residues. Trimming removed 0 bases at V and 4 bases at J, with 10 bases between. The CDR3 nucleotides read TGTGCCAGCAGCGTAGGGGCTCAAAGCTATGGCTACACCTTC. Its translation is CASSVGAQSYGYTF.

The chain uses TRBV27 and TRBJ2-5, with TRBD1 identical over 8 bases. Unmatched junction bases numbered 3, after V lost 6 bases and J lost 3 bases. This CDR3 contains 13 residues. The germline gives CDR1 MNHEY, CDR2 SMNVEV (reference sequence). The CDR3 sequence: CASSRQGKETQYF. CDR3 nucleotides: TGTGCCAGCAGCCGACAGGGGAAAGAGACCCAGTACTTC.

This clone was observed a handful of times. The CDR3 sequence: CASSSWGPPGIDTQYF. The CDR3 DNA follows: TGTGCCAGCAGTTCTTGGGGCCCTCCAGGAATAGATACGCAGTATTTT. J is TRBJ2-3 and V is TRBV27, with D possibly being TRBD1 (5 bases). V lost 4 bases to trimming and J lost 5 bases, with 19 bases between them. Looked up from germline, CDR1 is MNHEY and CDR2 is SMNVEV (reference sequence). The CDR3 is 16 amino acids.